This is a list of T cell receptor beta chains from one sample in a study of T cell repertoires in cytomegalovirus infection. TCRdb passed the reads through MiXCR, listing each CDR3 protein once. The profile covers about 46,000 distinct CDR3 sequences, with nearly 20% appearing a single time and roughly 50% taken by the ten largest. Their antigens remain unidentified. The sequenced sample was CD8+ T cells from cultured PBMCs, obtained from culture after CMV antigen stimulation. The origin of the receptors is a human donor in good health (CMV status not recorded). Some clones in this sample may be carry-over from other donors' samples. Both conserved end residues are part of each CDR3. The order of the fields is CDR3 DNA, CDR3 protein, V gene, clone size, CDR3 length, D gene, J gene. D genes are given only for firm matches. Not every row has a clone size; where given, it reads once, few, many or a size class.

CDR3 DNA: TGTGCCAGCAGCTCACCGGGACAGGGGGCTCGGGACAATGAGCAGTTCTTC
CDR3 protein: CASSSPGQGARDNEQFF
V gene: TRBV7-9
clone size: many
CDR3 length: 17
D gene: TRBD1
J gene: TRBJ2-1

CDR3 DNA: TGTGCCAGCAGCCTACCCCAAGGGATGAACACTGAAGCTTTCTTT
CDR3 protein: CASSLPQGMNTEAFF
V gene: TRBV7-6
clone size: NA
CDR3 length: 15
D gene: NA
J gene: TRBJ1-1

CDR3 DNA: TGTGCCAGCAGCTTAGATTCGGTGAGGAGGGACAATGAAAAACTGTTTTTT
CDR3 protein: CASSLDSVRRDNEKLFF
V gene: TRBV7-2
clone size: many
CDR3 length: 17
D gene: NA
J gene: TRBJ1-4

CDR3 DNA: TGTGCCAGCAGCCAAATCCCTGGGGATACGCAGTATTTT
CDR3 protein: CASSQIPGDTQYF
V gene: TRBV5-4
clone size: few
CDR3 length: 13
D gene: NA
J gene: TRBJ2-3

CDR3 DNA: TGTGCCAGCAGTTCGGGACAGGGCAATCAGCCCCAGCATTTT
CDR3 protein: CASSSGQGNQPQHF
V gene: TRBV27
clone size: NA
CDR3 length: 14
D gene: TRBD1
J gene: TRBJ1-5

CDR3 DNA: TGCAGTGCTAAACCGGGACTAGCGTCGGAGCAGTACTTC
CDR3 protein: CSAKPGLASEQYF
V gene: TRBV20-1
clone size: few
CDR3 length: 13
D gene: TRBD2
J gene: TRBJ2-7

CDR3 DNA: TGTGCCAGCACCCCAGGGGTAGAACAGCCCCAGCATTTT
CDR3 protein: CASTPGVEQPQHF
V gene: TRBV12-3/TRBV12-4
clone size: many
CDR3 length: 13
D gene: NA
J gene: TRBJ1-5

CDR3 DNA: TGTGCCAGCAGCTTAAGGCGCGCGGAAGCTTTCTTT
CDR3 protein: CASSLRRAEAFF
V gene: TRBV7-3
clone size: NA
CDR3 length: 12
D gene: NA
J gene: TRBJ1-1

CDR3 DNA: TGTGCCAGCAGCTCTTTCGTCGGGACTAGCGGAGTCACAGATACGCAGTATTTT
CDR3 protein: CASSSFVGTSGVTDTQYF
V gene: TRBV7-6
clone size: many
CDR3 length: 18
D gene: TRBD2
J gene: TRBJ2-3

CDR3 DNA: TGTGCCAGCAGCCACCCTTGGGGAGTAAGGGCCGGGTACGAGCAGTACTTC
CDR3 protein: CASSHPWGVRAGYEQYF
V gene: TRBV7-8
clone size: many
CDR3 length: 17
D gene: NA
J gene: TRBJ2-7

CDR3 DNA: TGTGCCAGCAGCTATATGGGACAGGGGGCCAACGAGCAGTACTTC
CDR3 protein: CASSYMGQGANEQYF
V gene: TRBV5-8
clone size: many
CDR3 length: 15
D gene: TRBD1
J gene: TRBJ2-7

CDR3 DNA: TGCGCCAGCAGCTTGGAGCGTAGGGGAGCTGAAGCTTTCTTT
CDR3 protein: CASSLERRGAEAFF
V gene: TRBV5-1
clone size: few
CDR3 length: 14
D gene: NA
J gene: TRBJ1-1

CDR3 DNA: TGCGCCAGCAGCCCGGAGGGTCTCTCTGGAAACACCATATATTTT
CDR3 protein: CASSPEGLSGNTIYF
V gene: TRBV5-1
clone size: few
CDR3 length: 15
D gene: NA
J gene: TRBJ1-3

CDR3 DNA: TGTGCCAGTAGTATGGCGGGTGGGCGGACTGAAGCTTTCTTT
CDR3 protein: CASSMAGGRTEAFF
V gene: TRBV19
clone size: NA
CDR3 length: 14
D gene: NA
J gene: TRBJ1-1

CDR3 DNA: TGTGCCAGCAGCTTAGCCAGCTCCTACGAGCAGTACTTC
CDR3 protein: CASSLASSYEQYF
V gene: TRBV11-3
clone size: few
CDR3 length: 13
D gene: NA
J gene: TRBJ2-7

CDR3 DNA: TGTGCCACCAGCAGAGATAGGACAGGGGGCGGCGAGCAGTTCTTC
CDR3 protein: CATSRDRTGGGEQFF
V gene: TRBV15
clone size: NA
CDR3 length: 15
D gene: TRBD1
J gene: TRBJ2-1

CDR3 DNA: TGTGCCGTAGACAGACACACCGGGGAGCTGTTTTTT
CDR3 protein: CAVDRHTGELFF
V gene: TRBV7-7
clone size: few
CDR3 length: 12
D gene: NA
J gene: TRBJ2-2

CDR3 DNA: TGTGCCAGCAGCCCGAGCGCGGGGGGCCGCTACAATGAGCAGTTCTTC
CDR3 protein: CASSPSAGGRYNEQFF
V gene: TRBV7-8
clone size: many
CDR3 length: 16
D gene: TRBD2
J gene: TRBJ2-1

CDR3 DNA: TGTGCCTGGAGTCGGCAGCTCGGAGAGCCCCAGCATTTT
CDR3 protein: CAWSRQLGEPQHF
V gene: TRBV30
clone size: NA
CDR3 length: 13
D gene: NA
J gene: TRBJ1-5

CDR3 DNA: TGTGCCAGCAGCTACACTAGCGGGAGTATCTACGAGCAGTACTTC
CDR3 protein: CASSYTSGSIYEQYF
V gene: TRBV11-2
clone size: many
CDR3 length: 15
D gene: TRBD2
J gene: TRBJ2-7

CDR3 DNA: TGTGCCAGCAGCTTGACATCCTCCGGGGCCCCCTACGAGCAGTACTTC
CDR3 protein: CASSLTSSGAPYEQYF
V gene: TRBV7-6
clone size: many
CDR3 length: 16
D gene: NA
J gene: TRBJ2-7

CDR3 DNA: TGCAGCGTTGAAGATCCAGGACAGGGAAAGTCCTACGAGCAGTACTTC
CDR3 protein: CSVEDPGQGKSYEQYF
V gene: TRBV29-1
clone size: many
CDR3 length: 16
D gene: TRBD1
J gene: TRBJ2-7

CDR3 DNA: TGTGCCAGCAGTTACTCGATGGGGGGAGGTCTGGATACGCAGTATTTT
CDR3 protein: CASSYSMGGGLDTQYF
V gene: TRBV6-2/TRBV6-3
clone size: NA
CDR3 length: 16
D gene: NA
J gene: TRBJ2-3

CDR3 DNA: TGCGCCAGCAGTCAAGCTGGACACGAGCAGTACTTC
CDR3 protein: CASSQAGHEQYF
V gene: TRBV23-1
clone size: NA
CDR3 length: 12
D gene: NA
J gene: TRBJ2-7

CDR3 DNA: TGTGCCAGCAGCTTAGACGGGGTCCTGGACGAGCAGTACTTC
CDR3 protein: CASSLDGVLDEQYF
V gene: TRBV7-2
clone size: many
CDR3 length: 14
D gene: NA
J gene: TRBJ2-7

CDR3 DNA: TGTGCCAGCAGTTCCCTTTTGCGGGTACAAGAGACCCAGTACTTC
CDR3 protein: CASSSLLRVQETQYF
V gene: TRBV27
clone size: few
CDR3 length: 15
D gene: NA
J gene: TRBJ2-5

CDR3 DNA: TGTGCCAGCAGCCAAGATGATAGCGGGGGGGTATCCTACGAGCAGTACTTC
CDR3 protein: CASSQDDSGGVSYEQYF
V gene: TRBV4-2
clone size: NA
CDR3 length: 17
D gene: TRBD2
J gene: TRBJ2-7

CDR3 DNA: TGTGCCAGCAGCTCGACTAGCGGGGGGGCCGGGGAGCTGTTTTTT
CDR3 protein: CASSSTSGGAGELFF
V gene: TRBV7-2
clone size: NA
CDR3 length: 15
D gene: TRBD2
J gene: TRBJ2-2